This is a list of T cell receptor beta chains from one sample in a study of blood T cell repertoires in COVID-19. TCRdb's table, derived via immunoSEQ multiplex PCR, lists solely in-frame clones and lacks some. Found here are more than 20,000 clones, roughly 90% of them singletons; the top ten hold about 7.6%. The sequenced sample consisted of peripheral blood. The source is a human donor in a cohort sampled during active COVID-19. Each CDR3 is given with its conserved first and last residue. The order of the fields is CDR3 protein, CDR3 DNA, D gene, clone size, J gene, V gene. The D gene is left open where the match is weak. Only part of the rows carry a size: once, few, many, or a class if the clone is expanded.

CDR3aa: CASTRIRLAGAGELFF
CDR3nt: TGTGCCAGCACCCGTATCCGACTAGCGGGAGCCGGGGAGCTGTTTTTT
d_gene: TRBD2
abundance: -
j_gene: TRBJ2-2
v_gene: TRBV7-2

CDR3aa: CASSIQGLRGGYTF
CDR3nt: TGTGCCAGTAGTATACAGGGGCTCAGAGGAGGCTACACCTTC
d_gene: -
abundance: -
j_gene: TRBJ1-2
v_gene: TRBV19

CDR3aa: CASSPRDTGELFF
CDR3nt: TGTGCCAGCTCCCCGAGGGACACCGGGGAGCTGTTTTTT
d_gene: -
abundance: -
j_gene: TRBJ2-2
v_gene: TRBV6-4

CDR3aa: CSASPTESSYNEQFF
CDR3nt: TGCAGTGCTAGTCCGACAGAAAGCTCCTACAATGAGCAGTTCTTC
d_gene: -
abundance: -
j_gene: TRBJ2-1
v_gene: TRBV20-1

CDR3aa: CASSPQPGLLYNEQFF
CDR3nt: TGCGCCAGCAGCCCACAACCGGGACTGCTTTACAATGAGCAGTTCTTC
d_gene: -
abundance: -
j_gene: TRBJ2-1
v_gene: TRBV4-1

CDR3aa: CASSLVRTGVNEQYF
CDR3nt: TGCGCCAGCAGCTTGGTGAGGACAGGGGTGAACGAGCAGTACTTC
d_gene: TRBD1
abundance: -
j_gene: TRBJ2-7
v_gene: TRBV5-1

CDR3aa: CASSQVSGGYTF
CDR3nt: TGTGCCAGCAGCCAAGTTTCAGGTGGCTACACCTTC
d_gene: -
abundance: -
j_gene: TRBJ1-2
v_gene: TRBV4-2

CDR3aa: CASSLEGAADTQYF
CDR3nt: TGTGCCAGCAGCTTAGAGGGGGCAGCAGATACGCAGTATTTT
d_gene: TRBD1
abundance: -
j_gene: TRBJ2-3
v_gene: TRBV7-9

CDR3aa: CASAYGSGANVLTF
CDR3nt: TGTGCCAGCGCTTACGGCTCTGGGGCCAACGTCCTGACTTTC
d_gene: -
abundance: -
j_gene: TRBJ2-6
v_gene: TRBV3-1/TRBV3-2

CDR3aa: CASSLGEYGYTF
CDR3nt: TGTGCCAGCAGCTTAGGCGAGTATGGCTACACCTTC
d_gene: -
abundance: once
j_gene: TRBJ1-2
v_gene: TRBV7-9

CDR3aa: CASSEAGTPNYNEQFF
CDR3nt: TGTGCCAGCAGCGAAGCTGGGACACCGAACTACAATGAGCAGTTCTTC
d_gene: -
abundance: -
j_gene: TRBJ2-1
v_gene: TRBV3-1/TRBV3-2

CDR3aa: CASSPRGGSTDTQYF
CDR3nt: TGTGCCAGCAGCCCTCGCGGCGGGAGCACAGATACGCAGTATTTT
d_gene: -
abundance: once
j_gene: TRBJ2-3
v_gene: TRBV7-9

CDR3aa: CSASTGRQETQYF
CDR3nt: TGCAGTGCTAGTACAGGGAGACAAGAGACCCAGTACTTC
d_gene: -
abundance: -
j_gene: TRBJ2-5
v_gene: TRBV20-1

CDR3aa: CASGLVIGAALLENEQFF
CDR3nt: TGTGCTAGTGGTTTGGTAATCGGCGCCGCGCTATTGGAGAATGAGCAGTTCTTC
d_gene: -
abundance: once
j_gene: TRBJ2-1
v_gene: TRBV12-5

CDR3aa: CASGPGLAGNTGELFF
CDR3nt: TGTGCCAGCGGCCCCGGACTAGCGGGGAACACCGGGGAGCTGTTTTTT
d_gene: TRBD2
abundance: -
j_gene: TRBJ2-2
v_gene: TRBV27

CDR3aa: CATSDRTGGPDTQYF
CDR3nt: TGTGCCACCAGTGACCGGACAGGTGGACCAGATACGCAGTATTTT
d_gene: TRBD1
abundance: -
j_gene: TRBJ2-3
v_gene: TRBV24-1

CDR3aa: CASSIQRGGTGELFF
CDR3nt: TGTGCCAGTAGTATCCAGCGGGGAGGGACCGGGGAGCTGTTTTTT
d_gene: TRBD2
abundance: -
j_gene: TRBJ2-2
v_gene: TRBV19

CDR3aa: CASSRAGGHNNEQFF
CDR3nt: TGTGCCAGCAGTCGAGCGGGAGGCCACAATAATGAGCAGTTCTTC
d_gene: TRBD2
abundance: -
j_gene: TRBJ2-1
v_gene: TRBV6-5

CDR3aa: CASSVISGQGLVRAEAFF
CDR3nt: TGTGCCAGCAGTGTAATCTCGGGACAGGGACTTGTTAGGGCTGAAGCTTTCTTT
d_gene: TRBD1
abundance: -
j_gene: TRBJ1-1
v_gene: TRBV27

CDR3aa: CASSFGGEGYGYTF
CDR3nt: TGTGCCAGCAGCTTCGGCGGGGAGGGCTATGGCTACACCTTC
d_gene: -
abundance: -
j_gene: TRBJ1-2
v_gene: TRBV7-8

CDR3aa: CASSFRDRIFYGYTF
CDR3nt: TGTGCCAGCAGTTTTCGGGACAGGATCTTCTATGGCTACACCTTC
d_gene: TRBD1
abundance: -
j_gene: TRBJ1-2
v_gene: TRBV28

CDR3aa: CSGTTGLVGTDTQYF
CDR3nt: TGCAGCGGAACGACAGGGCTTGTCGGCACAGATACGCAGTATTTT
d_gene: TRBD1
abundance: -
j_gene: TRBJ2-3
v_gene: TRBV29-1

CDR3aa: CASRSKPGGTRSTDTQYF
CDR3nt: TGTGCCAGCAGGAGCAAACCTGGAGGGACTAGGAGCACAGATACGCAGTATTTT
d_gene: TRBD2
abundance: -
j_gene: TRBJ2-3
v_gene: TRBV2

CDR3aa: CATGTGGRDTQYF
CDR3nt: TGTGCCACCGGGACAGGGGGGCGAGATACGCAGTATTTT
d_gene: TRBD1
abundance: -
j_gene: TRBJ2-3
v_gene: TRBV6-5

CDR3aa: CASSLNLGARTEAFF
CDR3nt: TGTGCCAGCAGCTTAAATCTGGGGGCTCGCACTGAAGCTTTCTTT
d_gene: -
abundance: -
j_gene: TRBJ1-1
v_gene: TRBV7-6

CDR3aa: CASTGDRAVIYEQYF
CDR3nt: TGTGCCAGCACGGGGGACAGGGCGGTAATCTACGAGCAGTACTTC
d_gene: TRBD1
abundance: -
j_gene: TRBJ2-7
v_gene: TRBV2

CDR3aa: CASSQHTGGANSPLHF
CDR3nt: TGTGCCAGCAGCCAGCACACAGGGGGCGCGAATTCACCCCTCCACTTT
d_gene: TRBD1
abundance: -
j_gene: TRBJ1-6
v_gene: TRBV14

CDR3aa: CASSYVSGPRFF
CDR3nt: TGTGCCAGCAGTTACGTTAGCGGCCCTCGGTTCTTC
d_gene: -
abundance: -
j_gene: TRBJ2-1
v_gene: TRBV6-6

CDR3aa: CASSVGGSPAETQYF
CDR3nt: TGTGCCAGCAGCGTAGGTGGTAGCCCTGCGGAGACCCAGTACTTC
d_gene: -
abundance: -
j_gene: TRBJ2-5
v_gene: TRBV9

CDR3aa: CASRKPASPTTDTQYF
CDR3nt: TGTGCCAGCAGGAAACCGGCTAGCCCAACCACAGATACGCAGTATTTT
d_gene: -
abundance: -
j_gene: TRBJ2-3
v_gene: TRBV9

CDR3aa: CATRQGFNEQYF
CDR3nt: TGTGCCACCCGACAGGGGTTCAACGAGCAGTACTTC
d_gene: TRBD1
abundance: -
j_gene: TRBJ2-7
v_gene: TRBV27

CDR3aa: CASSYKGTGGTYEQYF
CDR3nt: TGTGCCAGCAGTTACAAAGGGACAGGGGGAACCTACGAGCAGTACTTC
d_gene: TRBD1
abundance: -
j_gene: TRBJ2-7
v_gene: TRBV27

CDR3aa: CATADRWNYGYTF
CDR3nt: TGTGCCACCGCCGACAGGTGGAATTATGGCTACACCTTC
d_gene: -
abundance: -
j_gene: TRBJ1-2
v_gene: TRBV19

CDR3aa: CASSQTEEKLFF
CDR3nt: TGTGCCAGCAGCCAAACAGAGGAAAAACTGTTTTTT
d_gene: -
abundance: -
j_gene: TRBJ1-4
v_gene: TRBV16

CDR3aa: CASSLRTSGSSYEQYF
CDR3nt: TGTGCCAGCAGCTTGCGGACTAGCGGGAGCTCCTACGAGCAGTACTTC
d_gene: TRBD2
abundance: -
j_gene: TRBJ2-7
v_gene: TRBV5-6

CDR3aa: CASSLEASSGSGAPDTQYF
CDR3nt: TGCGCCAGCAGCCTCGAGGCATCTAGCGGGAGTGGGGCCCCAGATACGCAGTATTTT
d_gene: TRBD2
abundance: -
j_gene: TRBJ2-3
v_gene: TRBV4-3

CDR3aa: CASREYRGGTEAFF
CDR3nt: TGCGCCAGCAGGGAATACAGGGGAGGTACTGAAGCTTTCTTT
d_gene: TRBD1
abundance: -
j_gene: TRBJ1-1
v_gene: TRBV5-1

CDR3aa: CATSRSRAQPQHF
CDR3nt: TGTGCCACCAGCAGATCCAGGGCCCAGCCCCAGCATTTT
d_gene: -
abundance: -
j_gene: TRBJ1-5
v_gene: TRBV15

CDR3aa: CASSPRRNTEAFF
CDR3nt: TGTGCCAGCAGTCCCCGCAGGAACACTGAAGCTTTCTTT
d_gene: -
abundance: -
j_gene: TRBJ1-1
v_gene: TRBV19

CDR3aa: CASSSVRTGGYEQYF
CDR3nt: TGTGCCAGCAGTTCCGTGCGGACAGGGGGTTACGAGCAGTACTTC
d_gene: TRBD1
abundance: -
j_gene: TRBJ2-7
v_gene: TRBV6-2/TRBV6-3

CDR3aa: CASSGTNYHSPLHF
CDR3nt: TGTGCCAGCAGTGGGACAAATTACCATTCACCCCTCCACTTT
d_gene: -
abundance: -
j_gene: TRBJ1-6
v_gene: TRBV2

CDR3aa: CASSSWLAGAPDTQYF
CDR3nt: TGTGCCAGCAGTTCTTGGCTAGCGGGAGCCCCAGATACGCAGTATTTT
d_gene: TRBD2
abundance: -
j_gene: TRBJ2-3
v_gene: TRBV2

CDR3aa: CASSLGTSGGYEQYF
CDR3nt: TGTGCCAGCAGCTTAGGGACTAGCGGGGGCTACGAGCAGTACTTC
d_gene: TRBD2
abundance: -
j_gene: TRBJ2-7
v_gene: TRBV7-2

CDR3aa: CASSPGQGPYGYTF
CDR3nt: TGTGCCAGCAGTCCAGGACAGGGGCCCTATGGCTACACCTTC
d_gene: TRBD1
abundance: -
j_gene: TRBJ1-2
v_gene: TRBV6-5

CDR3aa: CASSPGQNNEKLFF
CDR3nt: TGTGCCAGTAGTCCGGGACAGAATAATGAAAAACTGTTTTTT
d_gene: TRBD1
abundance: -
j_gene: TRBJ1-4
v_gene: TRBV19

CDR3aa: CASSVASGASTDTQYF
CDR3nt: TGTGCCAGCAGCGTAGCCTCCGGAGCTAGCACAGATACGCAGTATTTT
d_gene: -
abundance: -
j_gene: TRBJ2-3
v_gene: TRBV9

CDR3aa: CASRLQGAVLKGAFF
CDR3nt: TGTGCCAGCAGGCTCCAGGGGGCGGTCCTAAAGGGGGCTTTCTTT
d_gene: TRBD1
abundance: once
j_gene: TRBJ1-1
v_gene: TRBV27

CDR3aa: CASSLVSGTAYGYTF
CDR3nt: TGTGCCAGCAGCTTAGTTAGCGGGACAGCCTATGGCTACACCTTC
d_gene: TRBD1
abundance: -
j_gene: TRBJ1-2
v_gene: TRBV11-2

CDR3aa: CSVAQGNEQFF
CDR3nt: TGCAGCGTTGCCCAGGGAAATGAGCAGTTCTTC
d_gene: -
abundance: -
j_gene: TRBJ2-1
v_gene: TRBV29-1